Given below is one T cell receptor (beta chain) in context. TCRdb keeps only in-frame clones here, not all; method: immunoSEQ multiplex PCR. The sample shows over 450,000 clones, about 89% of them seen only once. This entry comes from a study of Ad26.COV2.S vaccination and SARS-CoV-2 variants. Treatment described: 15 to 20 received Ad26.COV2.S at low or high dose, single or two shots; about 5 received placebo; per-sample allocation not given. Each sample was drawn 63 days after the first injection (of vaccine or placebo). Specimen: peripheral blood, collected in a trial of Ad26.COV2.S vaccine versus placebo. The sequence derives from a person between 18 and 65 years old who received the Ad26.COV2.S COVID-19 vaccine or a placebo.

CDR3 bases: TGTGCCAGCAAACCTAGGGAGATTCTACTGGCCCAGCATTTT. The encoded protein is CASKPREILLAQHF. The V call is TRBV28, the J call TRBJ1-5; D remains unclear. The V end lost 7 bases, the J end lost 11 bases, and 21 bases lay between the germline ends. The CDR3 sequence is 14 residues long. Per the germline V gene, CDR1 is MDHEN and CDR2 is SYDVKM.